This TCR beta chain was sequenced during a study of blood T cell repertoires in COVID-19 (dated by TCRdb to about 2020). With regard to the full study: Samples from collaborators originated in the United States, Italy and Spain and spanned both the acute and convalescent phases of COVID-19. The dataset comprised deeply sampled blood TCRbeta repertoires from subjects exposed to, actively infected with, or recovered from COVID-19. Where available, HLA class I and class II types were taken from metadata supplied by the sample provider and were not determined by assay-based typing. The repertoires were made available in a free public database intended to serve as a resource for research on the immune response to SARS-CoV-2. Nearly every sample came with metadata listing a de-identified subject ID, COVID-19 status, age in years and sex. The material from the prospective study consisted of cDNA or gDNA derived from T cells, B-cell-depleted T cells, or PBMCs. The samples were drawn from two sources: the first 160 participants of the ongoing ImmuneRACE study, and 1,254 subjects contributed by 6 global collaborators.

TCRbeta CDR3 regions were amplified from genomic DNA using the immunoSEQ Assay, a bias-controlled multiplex PCR. Processing in the source paper ran as follows. Nucleated cell counts per sample were estimated from amplification of reference gene primers within the assay. To quantify the absolute abundance of each unique TCRbeta CDR3 rearrangement, sequence reads were collapsed and filtered. For each sample, productive Simpson clonality was calculated by taking the square root of Simpson's diversity index across productive rearrangements. TCRdb limited this immuneACCESS table to in-frame rearrangements with V and J called. A share of clones is missing; checked studies link under half to unresolved V genes, and the rest is unexplained. For V, J and clone size, that table is used; D and trimming come from the DNA. This sample comprises 200,000 to 250,000 clones, 82% of them detected only once. In total, the top ten clones hold 10% to 15% of the sample.

What the work shows at the level of the full study, not this receptor alone: The amount of clinical and demographic metadata varied by source and participant and was provided uncurated.

Each collaborating institution followed its own protocols to collect whole blood in K2EDTA tubes. For TCRbeta analysis, collaborator samples were shipped as frozen whole blood, as isolated PBMCs, or as DNA extracted from either sample type. To note about this clone: The antigen it recognizes is unknown. No qualities accompany the bases; no much larger clone lies one base away.

The CDR3 numbers 13 residues from cysteine through phenylalanine. The retained sequence is limited to the CDR3, 39 bases, with the frame set at the first base. Trimming costs V 0 bases and J 9 bases, and their ends lie 12 bases apart. The germline V gene supplies CDR1 SGHRS and CDR2 YFSETQ. Sequencing used peripheral blood. The V and J genes are TRBV5-1 and TRBJ1-1; no D gene is confidently identified. The receptor was derived from a woman in her thirties or forties with acute or convalescent COVID-19. The sequenced DNA: TGCGCCAGCAGCTTGGAGTCATATGCTAAAGCTTTCTTT. Its translation is CASSLESYAKAFF.